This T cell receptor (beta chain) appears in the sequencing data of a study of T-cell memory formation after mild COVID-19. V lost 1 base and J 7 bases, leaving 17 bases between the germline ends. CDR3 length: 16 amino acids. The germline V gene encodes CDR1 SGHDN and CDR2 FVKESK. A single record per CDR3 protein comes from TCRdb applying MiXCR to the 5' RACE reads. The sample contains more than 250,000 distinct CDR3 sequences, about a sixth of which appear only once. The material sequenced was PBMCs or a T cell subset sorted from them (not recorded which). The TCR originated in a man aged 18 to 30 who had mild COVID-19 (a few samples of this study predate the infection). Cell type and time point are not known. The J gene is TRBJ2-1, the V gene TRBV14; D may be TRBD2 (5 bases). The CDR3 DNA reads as TGTGCCAGCAGCCAAGGGGGATACTACGAGGGAAATGAGCAGTTCTTC. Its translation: CASSQGGYYEGNEQFF.